These 12 T cell receptor beta chains share one sample of origin, sequenced in a study of cytomegalovirus exposure and HLA in healthy donors (dated by TCRdb to about 2017). The receptor library was made with the immunoSEQ multiplex PCR assay. The table comes from immuneACCESS by way of TCRdb, which keeps in-frame sequences with V and J called. Part of the clones is missing from these tables; in studies checked, under half for an unresolved V gene and the rest for unknown reasons. The sample has roughly 270,000 clones on record, 85% to 90% of them singletons. The top ten clonotypes cover about 0.9% of the sample. Specimen: PBMCs. These receptors were taken from a woman in her late teens or twenties in good health and CMV-seronegative.

The CDR3 DNA reads TGTGCCAGCAGCTTAGACGGGAGGGATTCCTACGAGCAGTACTTC. Residues: CASSLDGRDSYEQYF. The chain recombines TRBV7-9 with TRBJ2-7; the match to TRBD2 covers 8 bases. The germline gives CDR1 SEHNR, CDR2 FQNEAQ (reference sequence). CDR3 length equals 15 residues. V shed 1 base, J shed 1 base, and the junction held 3 bases outside the gene matches.

The rearrangement uses TRBV30 and TRBJ2-2; a weak D match, TRBD1 (6 bases). CDR1 and CDR2 (germline): GTSNPN, SVGIG (reference sequence). The CDR3 extends over 15 amino acids. The germline V and J ends were trimmed by 3 bases and 3 bases, with 14 bases remaining between them. The CDR3 loop reads CAWSVTGLYTGELFF. CDR3 DNA: TGTGCCTGGAGCGTAACAGGGTTGTACACCGGGGAGCTGTTTTTT. The full variable domain, with the rest looked up from reference TRBV30 and TRBJ2-2, is SQTIHQWPATLVQPVGSPLSLECTVEGTSNPNLYWYRQAAGRGLQLLFYSVGIGQISSEVPQNLSASRPQDRQFILSSKKLLLSDSGFYLCAWSVTGLYTGELFFGEGSRLTVL.

The rearrangement uses TRBV11-2 and TRBJ1-6; a weak D match, TRBD1 (5 bases). The CDR3 is made up of 15 amino acids. Germline V lookup: CDR1 SGHAT, CDR2 FQNNGV. V gave up 1 base and J gave up 7 bases, with 11 bases separating them. The CDR3 loop is CASSLGRGRNSPLHF. In DNA, the CDR3 is TGTGCCAGCAGCTTAGGAAGGGGCAGGAATTCACCCCTCCACTTT.

The chain joins TRBV30 to TRBJ1-2; 7 bases fit TRBD1. Per germline, CDR1 GTSNPN and CDR2 SVGIG (reference sequence). The CDR3 is 12 residues long. Trimming cost V 4 bases and J 8 bases; bases outside gene matches: 7. CDR3 amino acids: CAWMTGPVGYTF. The CDR3 nucleotides read TGTGCCTGGATGACAGGGCCTGTAGGCTACACCTTC.

The chain uses TRBV5-1 and TRBJ2-7; D ambiguous. The CDR3 length is 17 residues. Germline assignment: CDR1 SGHRS and CDR2 YFSETQ. The V end lost 1 base, the J end lost 0 bases, and 17 bases lay between the germline ends. The chain's CDR3 is CASSLRDNPGSSYEQYF. The CDR3 DNA reads TGCGCCAGCAGCTTGAGAGATAATCCAGGAAGCTCCTACGAGCAGTACTTC.

The V gene is TRBV9, the J gene TRBJ1-2, with TRBD1 matching over 7 bases. Per germline, CDR1 SGDLS and CDR2 YYNGEE. The ends lost 0 bases at V and 0 bases at J; junction bases unmatched: 5. The CDR3 totals 16 residues. As DNA, the CDR3 is TGTGCCAGCAGCGTAGGCCAGGGGGAAGCTAACTATGGCTACACCTTC. Protein product: CASSVGQGEANYGYTF.

Here the CDR3 DNA reads TGCGCCAGCAGCGCCCCCGGGACTAGCGGGAGTTCATCCTACAATGAGCAGTTCTTC. Its protein is CASSAPGTSGSSSYNEQFF. The chain has TRBV5-1 and TRBJ2-1, with 14 positions matching TRBD2. CDR1 and CDR2 from the germline V gene are SGHRS and YFSETQ. The CDR3 runs 19 residues. The junction had 10 bases not matched to a gene; V was cut back by 4 bases and J by 1 base.

In DNA, the CDR3 is TGTGCCAGCAAACCCACCCTGGGCCGAGCACTTGGCTACACCTTC. Its translation: CASKPTLGRALGYTF. V usage is TRBV28 and J usage is TRBJ1-2; D gene ambiguous. Germline V gene sequence: CDR1 MDHEN, CDR2 SYDVKM. This CDR3 has 15 residues. Trimming removed 7 bases at V and 7 bases at J, with 22 bases between.

The chain recombines TRBV5-1 with TRBJ2-4; 8 positions agree with TRBD1. The germline CDR1 and CDR2 sequences are SGHRS and YFSETQ. V lost 5 bases and J lost 0; bases outside the gene matches: 10. CDR3 length: 17 residues. The CDR3 loop is CASRHGTGALAKNIQYF. The CDR3 DNA sequence: TGCGCCAGCAGGCATGGGACAGGTGCCTTAGCCAAAAACATTCAGTACTTC.

The chain links TRBV15 to TRBJ1-1; D gene uncertain. Germline values: CDR1 LNHNV, CDR2 YYDKDF (reference sequence). Trimming took off 0 bases at V and 4 bases at J, with 9 bases between the two ends. This CDR3 is 14 amino acids long. The CDR3 sequence is CATSRENRGTEAFF. The CDR3, as DNA: TGTGCCACCAGCAGAGAGAATCGGGGCACTGAAGCTTTCTTT.

The gene calls are TRBV28 and TRBJ2-7, with D perhaps matching TRBD1 (5 bases). V lost 5 bases, J lost 3 bases, and 14 bases lay in between. CDR1 and CDR2 from the germline V gene are MDHEN and SYDVKM. CDR3 length: 14 amino acids. CDR3 in DNA: TGTGCCAGCAGTGACAGAAGAATTTTCTACGAGCAGTACTTC. Translated: CASSDRRIFYEQYF.

The V and J genes are TRBV28 and TRBJ2-7; the match to TRBD2 covers 13 bases. The CDR3 has 11 amino acids. V lost 4 bases and J lost 13; bases outside the gene matches: 1. CDR1 is MDHEN, CDR2 SYDVKM, per germline. Here the CDR3 reads CASSWTSGSYF. The CDR3 DNA reads as TGTGCCAGCAGTTGGACTAGCGGGAGCTACTTC.